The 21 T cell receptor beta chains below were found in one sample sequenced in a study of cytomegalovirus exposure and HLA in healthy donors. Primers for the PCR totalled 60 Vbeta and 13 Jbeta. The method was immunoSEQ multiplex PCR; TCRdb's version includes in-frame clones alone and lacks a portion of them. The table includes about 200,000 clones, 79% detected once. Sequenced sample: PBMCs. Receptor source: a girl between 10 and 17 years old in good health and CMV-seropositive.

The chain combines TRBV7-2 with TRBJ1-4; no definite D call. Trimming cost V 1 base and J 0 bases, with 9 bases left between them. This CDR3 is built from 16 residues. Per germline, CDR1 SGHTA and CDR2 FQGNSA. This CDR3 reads CASSLVGQTTNEKLFF. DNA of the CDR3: TGTGCCAGCAGCTTAGTTGGTCAGACAACTAATGAAAAACTGTTTTTT.

The CDR3 sequence is CASTTPGNGQPQHF. Written as DNA, the CDR3 is TGTGCCAGCACCACCCCAGGGAACGGGCAGCCCCAGCATTTT. The V and J genes are TRBV7-2 and TRBJ1-5; perhaps TRBD1 as D (5 bases). Germline V CDR1 and CDR2: SGHTA, FQGNSA. V shed 7 bases and J shed 7 bases, with 17 bases lying between them. The length of the CDR3 is 14 residues.

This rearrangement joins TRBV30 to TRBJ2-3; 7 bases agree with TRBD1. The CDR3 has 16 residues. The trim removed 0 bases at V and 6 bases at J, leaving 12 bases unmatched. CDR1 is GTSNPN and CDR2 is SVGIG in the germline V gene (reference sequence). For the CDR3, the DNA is TGTGCCTGGAGTGTACAGGGGAGACAGGGCGGGGATACGCAGTATTTT. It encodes CAWSVQGRQGGDTQYF.

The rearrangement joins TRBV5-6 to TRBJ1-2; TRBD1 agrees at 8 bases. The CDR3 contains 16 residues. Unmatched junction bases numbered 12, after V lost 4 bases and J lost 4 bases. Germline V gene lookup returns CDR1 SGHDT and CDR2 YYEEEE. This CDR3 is CASSPRQAGGSYGYTF. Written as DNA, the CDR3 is TGTGCCAGCAGCCCCCGCCAGGCAGGGGGCTCCTATGGCTACACCTTC.

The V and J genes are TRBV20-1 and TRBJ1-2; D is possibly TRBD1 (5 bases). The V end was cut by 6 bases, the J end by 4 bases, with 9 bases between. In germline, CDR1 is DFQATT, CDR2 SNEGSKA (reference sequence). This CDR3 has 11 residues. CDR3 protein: CSAFDSYGYTF. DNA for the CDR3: TGCAGTGCCTTCGACAGCTATGGCTACACCTTC.

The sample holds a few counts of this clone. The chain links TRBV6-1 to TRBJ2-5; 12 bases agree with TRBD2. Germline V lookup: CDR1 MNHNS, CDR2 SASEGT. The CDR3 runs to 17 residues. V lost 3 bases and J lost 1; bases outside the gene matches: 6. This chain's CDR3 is CASSDERLAGAQETQYF. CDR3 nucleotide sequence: TGTGCCAGCAGTGATGAGAGACTAGCGGGGGCCCAAGAGACCCAGTACTTC.

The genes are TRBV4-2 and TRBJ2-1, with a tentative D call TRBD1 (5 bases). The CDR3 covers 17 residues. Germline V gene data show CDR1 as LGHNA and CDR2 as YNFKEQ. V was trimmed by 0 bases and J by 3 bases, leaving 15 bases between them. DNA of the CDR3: TGTGCCAGCAGCCAAGAGTTGGCAGGGATTCTCTACAATGAGCAGTTCTTC. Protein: CASSQELAGILYNEQFF.

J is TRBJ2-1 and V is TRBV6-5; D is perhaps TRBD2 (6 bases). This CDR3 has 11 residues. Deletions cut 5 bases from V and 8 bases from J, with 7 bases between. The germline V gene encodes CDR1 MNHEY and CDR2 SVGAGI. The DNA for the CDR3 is TGTGCCAGCAGTGCGGGATATGAGCAGTTCTTC. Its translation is CASSAGYEQFF.

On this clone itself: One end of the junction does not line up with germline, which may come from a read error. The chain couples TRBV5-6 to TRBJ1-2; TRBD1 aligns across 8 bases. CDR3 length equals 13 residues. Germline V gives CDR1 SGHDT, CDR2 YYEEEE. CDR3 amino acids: CASSLDREYGYTF. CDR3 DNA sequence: TGTGCCAGCAGTTTGGACAGGGAGTATGGCTACACCTTC. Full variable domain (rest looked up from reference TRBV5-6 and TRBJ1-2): DAGVTQSPTHLIKTRGQQVTLRCSPKSGHDTVSWYQQALGQGPQFIFQYYEEEERQRGNFPDRFSGHQFPNYSSELNVNALLLGDSALYLCASSLDREYGYTFGSGTRLTVV.

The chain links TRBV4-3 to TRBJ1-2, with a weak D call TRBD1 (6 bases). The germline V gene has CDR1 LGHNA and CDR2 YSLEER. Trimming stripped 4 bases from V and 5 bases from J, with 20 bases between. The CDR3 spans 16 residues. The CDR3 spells CASSPKAGGGRYGYTF. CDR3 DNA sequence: TGCGCCAGCAGCCCCAAAGCGGGGGGCGGAAGGTATGGCTACACCTTC.

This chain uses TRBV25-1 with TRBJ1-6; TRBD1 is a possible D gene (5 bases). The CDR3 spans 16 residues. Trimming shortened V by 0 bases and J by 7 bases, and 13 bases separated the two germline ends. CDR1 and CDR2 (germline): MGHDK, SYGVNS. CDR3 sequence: CASSEYIYRRNSPLHF. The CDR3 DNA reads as TGTGCCAGCAGTGAATATATTTACAGGAGAAATTCACCCCTCCACTTT.

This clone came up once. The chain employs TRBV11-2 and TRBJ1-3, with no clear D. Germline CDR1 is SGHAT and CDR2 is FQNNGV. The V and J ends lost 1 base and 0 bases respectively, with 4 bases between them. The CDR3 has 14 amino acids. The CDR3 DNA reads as TGTGCCAGCAGCTTAGGAGCCTCTGGAAACACCATATATTTT. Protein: CASSLGASGNTIYF. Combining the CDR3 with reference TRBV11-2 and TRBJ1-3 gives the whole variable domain EAGVAQSPRYKIIEKRQSVAFWCNPISGHATLYWYQQILGQGPKLLIQFQNNGVVDDSQLPKDRFSAERLKGVDSTLKIQPAKLEDSAVYLCASSLGASGNTIYFGEGSWLTVV.

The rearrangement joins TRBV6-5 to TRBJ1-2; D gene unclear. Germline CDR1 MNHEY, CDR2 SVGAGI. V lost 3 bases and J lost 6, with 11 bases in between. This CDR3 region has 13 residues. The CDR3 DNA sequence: TGTGCCAGCAGTTATGGCTTTACAGATGGCTACACCTTC. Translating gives CASSYGFTDGYTF.

CDR3: CASSESEAYTEAFF. The CDR3 DNA reads as TGTGCCAGCAGTGAATCGGAGGCGTACACTGAAGCTTTCTTT. J is TRBJ1-1 and V is TRBV25-1; D is unresolved. The germline V gene encodes CDR1 MGHDK and CDR2 SYGVNS. The CDR3 has 14 amino acids. The V end lost 1 base, the J end lost 3 bases, and 9 bases lay between the germline ends.

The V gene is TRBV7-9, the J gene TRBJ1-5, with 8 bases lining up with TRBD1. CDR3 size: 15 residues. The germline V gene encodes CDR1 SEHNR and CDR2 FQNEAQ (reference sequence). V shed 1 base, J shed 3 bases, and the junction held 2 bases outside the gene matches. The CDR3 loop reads CASSLGTGTNQPQHF. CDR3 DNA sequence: TGTGCCAGCAGCTTAGGGACAGGGACCAATCAGCCCCAGCATTTT.

CDR3 protein: CASSQRLGRESQYF. In nucleotides, the CDR3 is TGTGCCAGCAGCCAGAGACTGGGGAGGGAGTCCCAGTACTTC. V usage is TRBV11-3 and J usage is TRBJ2-5, with 7 nucleotides matching TRBD2. Germline trimming cut 5 bases from V and 9 bases from J; bases unmatched to any gene: 12. This CDR3 region has 14 residues. Germline CDR1 and CDR2: SGHNT and YENEEA. The whole variable domain, remainder taken from reference TRBV11-3 and TRBJ2-5, is EAGVVQSPRYKIIEKKQPVAFWCNPISGHNTLYWYLQNLGQGPELLIRYENEEAVDDSQLPKDRFSAERLKGVDSTLKIQPAELGDSAVYLCASSQRLGRESQYFGPGTRLLVL.

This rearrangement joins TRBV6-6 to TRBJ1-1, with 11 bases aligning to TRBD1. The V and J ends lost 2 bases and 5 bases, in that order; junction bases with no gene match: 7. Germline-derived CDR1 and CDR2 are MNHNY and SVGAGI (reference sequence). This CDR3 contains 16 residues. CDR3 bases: TGTGCCAGCAGTTACCCCGGACAGGGGGCGGGAACTGAAGCTTTCTTT. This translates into CASSYPGQGAGTEAFF.

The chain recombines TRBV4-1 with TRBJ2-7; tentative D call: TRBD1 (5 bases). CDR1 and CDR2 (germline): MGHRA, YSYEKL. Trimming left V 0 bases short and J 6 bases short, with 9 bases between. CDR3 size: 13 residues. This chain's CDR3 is CASSQDQGTEQYF. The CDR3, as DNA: TGCGCCAGCAGCCAAGATCAGGGTACCGAGCAGTACTTC.

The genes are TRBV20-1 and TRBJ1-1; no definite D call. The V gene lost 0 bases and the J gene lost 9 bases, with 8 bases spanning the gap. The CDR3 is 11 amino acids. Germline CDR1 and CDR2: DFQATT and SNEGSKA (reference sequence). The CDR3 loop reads CSARDFPKAFF. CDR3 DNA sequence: TGCAGTGCTAGAGATTTCCCCAAAGCTTTCTTT.

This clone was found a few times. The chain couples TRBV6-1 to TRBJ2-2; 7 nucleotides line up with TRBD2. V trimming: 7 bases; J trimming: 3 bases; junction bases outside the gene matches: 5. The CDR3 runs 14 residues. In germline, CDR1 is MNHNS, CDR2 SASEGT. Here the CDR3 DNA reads TGTGCCAGCACTCCGGGGAGGGACACCGGGGAGCTGTTTTTT. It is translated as CASTPGRDTGELFF.

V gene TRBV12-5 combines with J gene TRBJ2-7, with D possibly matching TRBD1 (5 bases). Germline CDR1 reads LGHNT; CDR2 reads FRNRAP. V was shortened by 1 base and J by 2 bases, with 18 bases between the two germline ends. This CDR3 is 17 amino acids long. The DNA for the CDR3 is TGTGCTAGTGGTTTGGCAGGGAAAGGGGTTTACACCTACGAGCAGTACTTC. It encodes CASGLAGKGVYTYEQYF.